This T cell receptor beta chain is from a study of a mutant IDH1 vaccine in newly diagnosed glioma. As for the study in general: The start of vaccination came 4-6 weeks after radiotherapy alone, or with temozolomide cycles.

V was pared by 7 bases and J by 2 bases, with 14 bases between. Germline V gene lookup returns CDR1 SEHNR and CDR2 FQNEAQ (reference sequence). The CDR3 loop spans 15 amino acids. Clones were sequenced by immunoSEQ multiplex PCR, and TCRdb holds only the in-frame ones, with some missing. This table has under 55,000 clones, roughly 90% appearing once. To note about this clone: The antigen is undetermined.

Indicated time point: week 11, during vaccination. It was 300 ug of mutant IDH1 20-mer peptide that made up each vaccine dose, given with topical imiquimod. This receptor was identified in a man aged 45-65 years with glioma. The chain has TRBV7-9 and TRBJ2-2; a weak D match, TRBD1 (6 bases). The source was PBMCs, collected from a glioma patient whose treatment included an IDH1 peptide vaccine. In nucleotides, the CDR3 is TGTGCCAGCACCCTGACAGGTGATAACACCGGGGAGCTGTTTTTT. Residues: CASTLTGDNTGELFF.